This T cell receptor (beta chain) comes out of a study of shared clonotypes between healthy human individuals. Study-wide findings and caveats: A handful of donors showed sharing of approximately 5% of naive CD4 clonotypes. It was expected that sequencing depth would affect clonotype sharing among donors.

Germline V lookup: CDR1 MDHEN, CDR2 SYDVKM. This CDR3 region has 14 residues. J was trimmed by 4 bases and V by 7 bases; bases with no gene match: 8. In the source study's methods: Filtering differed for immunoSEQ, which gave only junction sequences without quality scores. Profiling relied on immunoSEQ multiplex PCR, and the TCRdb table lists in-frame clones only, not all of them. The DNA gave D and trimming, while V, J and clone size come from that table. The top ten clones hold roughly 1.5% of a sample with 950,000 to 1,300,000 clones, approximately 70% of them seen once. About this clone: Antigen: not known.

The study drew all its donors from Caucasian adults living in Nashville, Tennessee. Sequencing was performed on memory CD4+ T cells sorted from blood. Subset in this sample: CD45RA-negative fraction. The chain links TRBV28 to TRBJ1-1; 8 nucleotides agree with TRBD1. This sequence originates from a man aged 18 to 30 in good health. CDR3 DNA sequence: TGTGCCAGCACCGATGACAGGGGAGGCACTGAAGCTTTCTTT. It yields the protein CASTDDRGGTEAFF.